The 29 T cell receptor beta chains in this list originate from one sample, sequenced in a study of identical twins. One entry per CDR3 protein, called by TCRdb with MiXCR from the 5' RACE reads. The sample holds around 280,000 distinct CDR3 sequences, under 9.5% seen once. This same sample was also part of a study on yellow fever vaccine responses in identical twins.

What was sequenced was memory (CD45RO+) T cells sorted from blood. The receptors were gathered from a young woman in good health.

This clonotype has a count of ten or more. This chain uses TRBV7-9 with TRBJ2-1; 8 positions agree with TRBD2. The CDR3 totals 14 residues. J was trimmed by 8 bases and V by 5 bases; bases with no gene match: 8. From germline, CDR1 is SEHNR and CDR2 FQNEAQ (reference sequence). The CDR3 protein is CASSVQTSAYEQFF. The CDR3 bases are TGTGCCAGCAGCGTCCAGACTAGCGCTTATGAGCAGTTCTTC.

This clonotype has ten or more counts. The chain couples TRBV24-1 to TRBJ2-1; TRBD2 matches at 10 bases. J gave up 4 bases and V 5 bases, and 10 bases lay outside the gene matches. Germline CDR1 reads KGHDR; CDR2 reads SFDVKD. This CDR3 has 17 residues. In DNA form, the CDR3 reads TGTGCCACCAGTGCAGCAGTTGGACTAGCGGAATACAATGAGCAGTTCTTC. This codes for CATSAAVGLAEYNEQFF.

The chain recombines TRBV20-1 with TRBJ2-3; TRBD2 is a possible D gene (6 bases). Germline lookup yields CDR1 DFQATT and CDR2 SNEGSKA (reference sequence). This CDR3 has 15 residues. V was cut by 5 bases and J by 3 bases, with 18 bases left in between. CDR3 coding DNA: TGCAGTGCTGGCCTGGGAAGCGGGCAGACAGATACGCAGTATTTT. Amino acid sequence: CSAGLGSGQTDTQYF.

The sample holds many counts of this clonotype. This chain connects TRBV12-3 or TRBV12-4 to TRBJ2-5, with D possibly called TRBD1 or TRBD2 (5 bases each). The CDR3 is 14 amino acids. Between the trimmed V and J ends, which lost 3 bases and 5 bases, there was a span of 13 bases. The CDR3 DNA is TGTGCCAGCAGTTTTCGGACGGGACGGGAGACCCAGTACTTC. Protein: CASSFRTGRETQYF.

At least ten counts were recorded for this clonotype. The chain combines TRBV7-9 with TRBJ2-3; D is possibly TRBD1 (6 bases). Trimming pared 5 bases from V and 0 bases from J, leaving 15 bases between. The length of the CDR3 is 16 residues. CDR1 is SEHNR, CDR2 FQNEAQ, per germline (reference sequence). In DNA, the CDR3 is TGTGCCAGCAGCATTCTCAGGGGAACTAGCACAGATACGCAGTATTTT. The encoded protein is CASSILRGTSTDTQYF. The full variable domain, rest sourced from reference TRBV7-9 and TRBJ2-3, is DTGVSQNPRHKITKRGQNVTFRCDPISEHNRLYWYRQTLGQGPEFLTYFQNEAQLEKSRLLSDRFSAERPKGSFSTLEIQRTEQGDSAMYLCASSILRGTSTDTQYFGPGTRLTVL.

This clonotype was counted at least ten times. V is TRBV5-1 and J is TRBJ1-6, with D hard to call. CDR3 length: 13 amino acids. CDR1 and CDR2 (germline): SGHRS, YFSETQ. Trimming took off 3 bases at V and 8 bases at J, with 9 bases between the two ends. CDR3 DNA: TGCGCCAGCAGCTACAACAGAGATTCACCCCTCCACTTT. Translation: CASSYNRDSPLHF.

This clonotype was observed a few times. The chain is built from TRBV5-4 and TRBJ2-7; TRBD2 matches at 13 bases. This CDR3 comprises 17 residues. J gave up 3 bases and V 1 base, and 7 bases lay outside the gene matches. Germline lookup yields CDR1 SGHNT and CDR2 YYREEE (reference sequence). CDR3: CASSLPRTSGSVYEQYF. The CDR3 bases are TGTGCCAGCAGCTTGCCCCGGACTAGCGGGAGTGTCTACGAGCAGTACTTC.

This clonotype was counted at least ten times. The genes are TRBV27 and TRBJ2-7; 8 bases align to TRBD1. This CDR3 is built from 14 residues. V was pared by 4 bases and J by 4 bases, with 6 bases of the junction left unmatched. Germline V gene lookup returns CDR1 MNHEY and CDR2 SMNVEV (reference sequence). CDR3 loop: CASSYRQGSYEQYF. The CDR3, as DNA: TGTGCCAGCAGTTACCGACAGGGGTCTTACGAGCAGTACTTC.

The chain joins TRBV2 to TRBJ2-6; perhaps TRBD1 as D (6 bases). Germline CDR1 reads SNHLY; CDR2 reads FYNNEI. The CDR3 consists of 16 residues. V was shortened by 3 bases and J by 2 bases, with 11 bases between the two germline ends. CDR3 bases: TGTGCCAGCAGTGAGGGTGAGGGGGCTGGGGCCAACGTCCTGACTTTC. Amino acid sequence: CASSEGEGAGANVLTF.

Here the CDR3 reads CASSPPNPRDAYGYTF. The CDR3 bases are TGTGCCAGCTCACCTCCAAACCCCCGGGACGCTTATGGCTACACCTTC. The chain couples TRBV18 to TRBJ1-2; weak D call: TRBD1 (5 bases). The CDR3 has 16 residues. Trimming shortened V by 3 bases and J by 5 bases, and 19 bases separated the two germline ends. In germline, CDR1 is KGHSH, CDR2 LQKENI.

The chain joins TRBV7-9 to TRBJ1-5; D call uncertain. The CDR3 loop spans 12 amino acids. Looked up from germline, CDR1 is SEHNR and CDR2 is FQNEAQ (reference sequence). Trimming stripped 1 base from V and 9 bases from J, with 7 bases between. The CDR3 nucleotides read TGTGCCAGCAGCTTAGATCTGCGGCCCCAGCATTTT. This sequence encodes CASSLDLRPQHF.

With respect to this clonotype: The junction does not match germline at one end; this may be a read error. The V call is TRBV4-2, the J call TRBJ1-3; tentatively, D is TRBD1 (5 bases). Per germline, CDR1 LGHNA and CDR2 YNFKEQ. This CDR3 is built from 17 residues. CDR3 nucleotide sequence: TGTGCCAGCAGCCAAGATCTGGGGGTGAGCTCTGGAAACACCATATACTTT. Its translation: CASSQDLGVSSGNTIYF.

Many counts were recorded for this clonotype. Here the CDR3 reads CASSLGSSYGTGELFF. The DNA for the CDR3 is TGTGCCAGCAGCTTGGGCTCTAGTTACGGGACCGGGGAGCTGTTTTTT. The gene calls are TRBV7-2 and TRBJ2-2; no clear D gene. Germline-derived CDR1 and CDR2 are SGHTA and FQGNSA. Trimming removed 3 bases from V and 5 bases from J, with 16 bases in between. The CDR3 has 16 residues.

This clonotype has just a few counts. The chain has TRBV19 and TRBJ1-2; D possibly corresponds to TRBD1 (5 bases). Germline-derived CDR1 and CDR2 are LNHDA and SQIVND (reference sequence). Trimming removed 6 bases from V and 5 bases from J, with 19 bases in between. The CDR3 spans 15 residues. The CDR3 spells CASRDRERGGYGYTF. The CDR3, as DNA: TGTGCCAGTAGGGATAGAGAGAGGGGCGGGTATGGCTACACCTTC.

This clonotype was detected only a few times. The rearrangement uses TRBV18 and TRBJ2-1, with 7 bases identical to TRBD2. J lost 7 bases, V lost 3 bases, and 9 bases had no gene match. The CDR3 consists of 15 residues. Per the germline V gene, CDR1 is KGHSH and CDR2 is LQKENI. Here the CDR3 DNA reads TGTGCCAGCTCACCCGGCGGGAGTCTTAAAAATGAGCAGTTCTTC. Its protein is CASSPGGSLKNEQFF. The full variable domain, rest sourced from reference TRBV18 and TRBJ2-1, is NAGVMQNPRHLVRRRGQEARLRCSPMKGHSHVYWYRQLPEEGLKFMVYLQKENIIDESGMPKERFSAEFPKEGPSILRIQQVVRGDSAAYFCASSPGGSLKNEQFFGPGTRLTVL.

This clonotype was picked up a small number of times. The rearrangement joins TRBV11-2 to TRBJ2-1; the match to TRBD2 covers 8 bases. The CDR3 has 16 amino acids. V dropped 6 bases and J dropped 3; count of bases not matched to a gene: 10. Germline V gene lookup returns CDR1 SGHAT and CDR2 FQNNGV. DNA of the CDR3: TGTGCCAGCAGAATCAGCGGGACTAGATACTACAATGAGCAGTTCTTC. It translates to CASRISGTRYYNEQFF.

V is TRBV11-2 and J is TRBJ2-1; the match to TRBD2 covers 9 bases. Trimming removed 2 bases from V and 6 bases from J; junction bases left unmatched: 11. The V gene's germline CDR1 is SGHAT and CDR2 FQNNGV. CDR3 length: 17 residues. DNA of the CDR3: TGTGCCAGCAGCTTAAAGTTAGTAGCGGGAGTCCCCAATGAGCAGTTCTTC. It specifies CASSLKLVAGVPNEQFF.

The chain couples TRBV3-1 to TRBJ1-2, with D possibly TRBD1 on 6 matching bases. This CDR3 contains 17 residues. Trimming took 2 bases from V and 4 from J, leaving 20 bases between them. The V gene's germline CDR1 is LGHDT and CDR2 YNNKEL (reference sequence). The CDR3 loop is CASSQNIHSDRGYGYTF. The CDR3 DNA is TGTGCCAGCAGCCAAAATATCCATTCGGACAGAGGCTATGGCTACACCTTC.

V gene TRBV23-1 combines with J gene TRBJ1-1, with 7 bases fitting TRBD1. TRBV23-1 is sorted into the ORF group, with uncertain function. The length of the CDR3 is 15 residues. J was trimmed by 4 bases and V by 5 bases; bases with no gene match: 10. The CDR3 coding sequence is TGCGCCAGCAGTTCTACAGGGGCCCAGGCCACTGAAGCTTTCTTT. Translated: CASSSTGAQATEAFF.

V and J are TRBV2 and TRBJ2-5; TRBD2 matches 12 bases. With V trimmed by 2 bases and J by 4 bases, 14 bases remained unmatched. Per germline, CDR1 SNHLY and CDR2 FYNNEI. This CDR3 has 19 residues. The CDR3 here is CASSELPSGGANLRETQYF. The DNA of the CDR3 is TGTGCCAGCAGTGAATTGCCTAGCGGGGGGGCAAACCTCCGAGAGACCCAGTACTTC. Full variable domain (rest looked up from reference TRBV2 and TRBJ2-5): EPEVTQTPSHQVTQMGQEVILRCVPISNHLYFYWYRQILGQKVEFLVSFYNNEISEKSEIFDDQFSVERPDGSNFTLKIRSTKLEDSAMYFCASSELPSGGANLRETQYFGPGTRLLVL.

The V call is TRBV5-1, the J call TRBJ1-2, with TRBD1 identical over 10 bases. The J segment lost 6 bases and the V segment lost 4 bases, leaving 12 bases of the junction unmatched. The CDR3 has 16 residues. CDR1 is SGHRS, CDR2 YFSETQ, per germline. The CDR3 bases are TGCGCCAGCAGCCTCATGCAAATGGGGACAGGGGATGGCTACACCTTC. It is translated as CASSLMQMGTGDGYTF. Based on the CDR3 plus reference TRBV5-1 and TRBJ1-2, the full variable domain is KAGVTQTPRYLIKTRGQQVTLSCSPISGHRSVSWYQQTPGQGLQFLFEYFSETQRNKGNFPGRFSGRQFSNSRSEMNVSTLELGDSALYLCASSLMQMGTGDGYTFGSGTRLTVV.

This clonotype was detected only a few times. V usage is TRBV4-2 and J usage is TRBJ2-2, with 12 bases fitting TRBD2. This CDR3 has 16 residues. Germline lookup yields CDR1 LGHNA and CDR2 YNFKEQ. With V trimmed by 5 bases and J by 6 bases, 7 bases remained unmatched. The CDR3 DNA sequence: TGTGCCAGCAGCGCTGGGGCTAGCGGGGGGGCCGGGGAGCTGTTTTTT. Amino acids: CASSAGASGGAGELFF.

The chain employs TRBV19 and TRBJ2-6, with D perhaps being TRBD1 or TRBD2 (5 bases each). CDR1 and CDR2 (germline): LNHDA, SQIVND (reference sequence). CDR3 length equals 19 residues. V shed 7 bases and J shed 1 base, with 23 bases lying between them. Here the CDR3 DNA reads TGTGCCAGTAATCCGGGACCGCTGGTTTCGCGATCTGGGGCCAACGTCCTGACTTTC. This gives the protein CASNPGPLVSRSGANVLTF.

This clonotype was seen ten or more times. The rearrangement uses TRBV4-1 and TRBJ2-1, with 11 bases aligning to TRBD2. V lost 1 base and J lost 10; bases outside the gene matches: 6. In germline, CDR1 is MGHRA, CDR2 YSYEKL. The CDR3 loop spans 15 amino acids. The CDR3 DNA reads TGCGCCAGCAGCCAAGGCCCGGGACTAGCGGACGAGCAGTTCTTC. This codes for CASSQGPGLADEQFF.

This clonotype occurred a few times. This chain joins TRBV5-6 and TRBJ2-1, with a possible D match to TRBD2 (6 bases). This CDR3 comprises 18 residues. The V and J ends lost 4 bases and 0 bases respectively, with 20 bases between them. Germline CDR1 is SGHDT and CDR2 is YYEEEE. Here the CDR3 reads CASSQTRGGKSSYNEQFF. For the CDR3, the DNA is TGTGCCAGCAGCCAGACACGAGGCGGGAAGAGCTCCTACAATGAGCAGTTCTTC.

This clonotype was observed a handful of times. The chain recombines TRBV7-2 with TRBJ1-1; D is uncertain. V lost 5 bases to trimming and J lost 3 bases, with 22 bases between them. CDR3 length: 17 amino acids. CDR1 is SGHTA, CDR2 FQGNSA, per germline. In DNA form, the CDR3 reads TGTGCCAGCAGCCCACGGACCCAACTCAGAGGATACACTGAAGCTTTCTTT. It codes for CASSPRTQLRGYTEAFF. The full variable domain, in which reference TRBV7-2 and TRBJ1-1 provide the parts outside the CDR3, is GAGVSQSPSNKVTEKGKDVELRCDPISGHTALYWYRQSLGQGLEFLIYFQGNSAPDKSGLPSDRFSAERTGGSVSTLTIQRTQQEDSAVYLCASSPRTQLRGYTEAFFGQGTRLTVV.

This sequence joins TRBV5-4 and TRBJ2-1; 7 bases match TRBD1. Looked up from germline, CDR1 is SGHNT and CDR2 is YYREEE (reference sequence). The CDR3 spans 15 residues. V was clipped by 4 bases and J by 6 bases; unmatched bases: 10. The CDR3 protein is CASSKQTGNRNEQFF. The CDR3 DNA is TGTGCCAGCAGCAAGCAGACAGGGAATCGCAATGAGCAGTTCTTC.

The chain recombines TRBV6-5 with TRBJ2-1; the match to TRBD2 covers 9 bases. Losses at the gene ends were 0 bases for V and 8 bases for J; bases not matched to a gene: 11. Looked up from germline, CDR1 is MNHEY and CDR2 is SVGAGI. The CDR3 runs to 17 residues. This CDR3 reads CASSYSVGGGAAYEQFF. The CDR3, as DNA: TGTGCCAGCAGTTACTCGGTGGGCGGGGGGGCCGCGTATGAGCAGTTCTTC.

This clonotype showed up many times. The chain couples TRBV5-1 to TRBJ1-2; D might be TRBD1 (6 bases). The V end lost 5 bases, the J end lost 5 bases, and 16 bases lay between the germline ends. The CDR3 is 14 residues long. CDR1 and CDR2 (germline): SGHRS, YFSETQ. This chain's CDR3 is CASRNSRTDYGYTF. The DNA for the CDR3 is TGCGCCAGCAGGAACTCGAGGACAGATTATGGCTACACCTTC.